The 23 T cell receptor beta chains given below trace back to one sample, sequenced in a study of blood T cell repertoires in COVID-19. Generated by immunoSEQ multiplex PCR, the TCRdb table keeps only in-frame clones and is missing some. The sample holds under 350,000 clones, around four fifths seen once. Sequenced sample: peripheral blood. These receptor sequences come from a man aged 55 to 70 who had recovered from COVID-19.

This rearrangement joins TRBV5-4 to TRBJ1-3; 7 bases agree with TRBD1. V lost 0 bases, J lost 2 bases, and 2 bases stayed unmatched. The CDR3 consists of 15 residues. Germline V lookup: CDR1 SGHNT, CDR2 YYREEE (reference sequence). The CDR3 DNA reads as TGTGCCAGCAGCTTGGCGGGGACAGCTGGAAACACCATATATTTT. Encoded protein: CASSLAGTAGNTIYF.

This chain links TRBV11-3 with TRBJ1-1, with no clear D. Per germline, CDR1 SGHNT and CDR2 YENEEA. The CDR3 spans 14 residues. The V end was cut by 5 bases, the J end by 4 bases, with 14 bases between. This chain's CDR3 is CASSQSRGSTEAFF. The CDR3 DNA sequence: TGTGCCAGCAGCCAGTCCCGCGGGAGCACTGAAGCTTTCTTT.

This clone was seen more than once but under ten times. J is TRBJ1-5 and V is TRBV12-3 or TRBV12-4; TRBD1 might be the D (5 bases). Trimming left V 5 bases short and J 5 bases short, with 7 bases between. The CDR3 is 12 amino acids. DNA of the CDR3: TGTGCCAGCAGTGTCAGGGATCAGCCCCAGCATTTT. Protein: CASSVRDQPQHF.

The gene calls are TRBV7-9 and TRBJ2-7; possible D gene TRBD1, 6 bases. V lost 2 bases, J lost 4 bases, and 6 bases lay in between. This CDR3 contains 12 residues. From germline, CDR1 is SEHNR and CDR2 FQNEAQ (reference sequence). CDR3 amino acids: CASSLTGYEQYF. DNA for the CDR3: TGTGCCAGCAGCTTAACAGGGTACGAGCAGTACTTC.

This rearrangement joins TRBV19 to TRBJ1-2, with 8 bases that match TRBD1. V dropped 4 bases and J dropped 4; count of bases not matched to a gene: 8. The germline CDR1 and CDR2 sequences are LNHDA and SQIVND (reference sequence). CDR3 size: 15 residues. CDR3 bases: TGTGCCAGTAGTAAAGGGACAGGAGATGCCTATGGCTACACCTTC. This translates into CASSKGTGDAYGYTF. The whole variable domain, remainder taken from reference TRBV19 and TRBJ1-2, is DGGITQSPKYLFRKEGQNVTLSCEQNLNHDAMYWYRQDPGQGLRLIYYSQIVNDFQKGDIAEGYSVSREKKESFPLTVTSAQKNPTAFYLCASSKGTGDAYGYTFGSGTRLTVV.

The CDR3 region is CASRSQGTTEAFF. CDR3 bases: TGTGCCAGCAGATCACAGGGAACAACTGAAGCTTTCTTT. This sequence joins TRBV5-4 and TRBJ1-1; perhaps TRBD1 as D (6 bases). The CDR3 loop spans 13 amino acids. The V gene lost 5 bases and the J gene lost 5 bases, with 13 bases spanning the gap. Germline V gives CDR1 SGHNT, CDR2 YYREEE (reference sequence).

V gene TRBV3-1 (or the pseudogene TRBV3-2) combines with J gene TRBJ1-1; D perhaps matches TRBD1 (6 bases). This CDR3 has 14 residues. The germline CDR1 and CDR2 sequences are LGHDT and YNNKEL (reference sequence). Trimming left V 2 bases short and J 3 bases short, with 10 bases between. The CDR3 DNA reads TGTGCCAGCAGCCAACCAGGGGCCTACACTGAAGCTTTCTTT. Encoded protein: CASSQPGAYTEAFF.

The chain recombines TRBV7-3 with TRBJ2-5, with TRBD2 identical over 10 bases. Looked up from germline, CDR1 is SGHTA and CDR2 is FQGTGA. The V segment lost 4 bases and the J segment 5 bases; nucleotides outside the gene matches: 4. This CDR3 comprises 14 residues. Here the CDR3 DNA reads TGTGCCAGCAGCTACCTAGCGGGGGTTGAGACCCAGTACTTC. It yields the protein CASSYLAGVETQYF. Full variable domain (rest looked up from reference TRBV7-3 and TRBJ2-5): GAGVSQTPSNKVTEKGKYVELRCDPISGHTALYWYRQSLGQGPEFLIYFQGTGAADDSGLPNDRFFAVRPEGSVSTLKIQRTERGDSAVYLCASSYLAGVETQYFGPGTRLLVL.

The V and J genes are TRBV7-9 and TRBJ2-5; 8 bases fit TRBD2. J lost 2 bases, V lost 3 bases, and 5 bases had no gene match. CDR3 length: 15 residues. The germline V gene has CDR1 SEHNR and CDR2 FQNEAQ (reference sequence). The CDR3 nucleotides are TGTGCCAGCAGCTTGGGAGCGGGGGTACAAGAGACCCAGTACTTC. Its translation: CASSLGAGVQETQYF.

The chain joins TRBV5-6 to TRBJ2-1, with a tentative D call TRBD2 (6 bases). CDR1 and CDR2 (germline): SGHDT, YYEEEE. V lost 5 bases, J lost 1 base, and 16 bases lay in between. The CDR3 spans 16 residues. The CDR3, as DNA: TGTGCCAGCAGACCCCGTGGAGGGGTTTCCTACAATGAGCAGTTCTTC. This encodes CASRPRGGVSYNEQFF. The whole variable domain, remainder taken from reference TRBV5-6 and TRBJ2-1, is DAGVTQSPTHLIKTRGQQVTLRCSPKSGHDTVSWYQQALGQGPQFIFQYYEEEERQRGNFPDRFSGHQFPNYSSELNVNALLLGDSALYLCASRPRGGVSYNEQFFGPGTRLTVL.

This chain joins TRBV3-1 (or the pseudogene TRBV3-2) and TRBJ1-1, with a possible D match to TRBD1 (5 bases). Trimming cost V 1 base and J 11 bases, with 11 bases left between them. Germline-derived CDR1 and CDR2 are LGHDT and YNNKEL (reference sequence). This CDR3 contains 12 residues. The CDR3 protein is CASSQVGGGAFF. In DNA, the CDR3 is TGTGCCAGCAGCCAAGTGGGCGGGGGGGCTTTCTTT.

The chain links TRBV7-9 to TRBJ1-1; 8 bases agree with TRBD1. Trimming at V came to 5 bases and at J to 0 bases, leaving 5 bases not matched to a gene. This CDR3 contains 15 residues. Per germline, CDR1 SEHNR and CDR2 FQNEAQ (reference sequence). CDR3 in DNA: TGTGCCAGCAGCGCTCGACAGGGGTTGAACACTGAAGCTTTCTTT. Its protein product is CASSARQGLNTEAFF.

The chain uses TRBV7-2 and TRBJ2-2; 7 bases agree with TRBD2. V lost 5 bases to trimming and J lost 6 bases; unmatched junction nucleotides: 9. Germline V gives CDR1 SGHTA, CDR2 FQGNSA. The CDR3 spans 15 residues. CDR3 sequence reads: CASSLLGGRAGELFF. The CDR3 DNA sequence: TGTGCCAGCAGCCTCCTGGGAGGGCGTGCCGGGGAGCTGTTTTTT.

This rearrangement joins TRBV27 to TRBJ2-1; maybe TRBD2 (5 bases). This CDR3 region has 16 residues. Germline values: CDR1 MNHEY, CDR2 SMNVEV (reference sequence). V gave up 4 bases and J gave up 7 bases, with 20 bases separating them. Written as DNA, the CDR3 is TGTGCCAGCAGTTCAAGCCGCCGGCTGGGAGTAAATGAGCAGTTCTTC. The encoded protein is CASSSSRRLGVNEQFF.

The chain uses TRBV5-3 and TRBJ2-2; 11 bases align to TRBD1. TRBV5-3 is noted as an ORF with a role that remains uncertain. The ends lost 8 bases at V and 1 base at J; junction bases unmatched: 1. The CDR3 totals 14 residues. The CDR3 region is CARGQGENTGELFF. The CDR3 region has the DNA TGTGCCAGGGGACAGGGGGAGAACACCGGGGAGCTGTTTTTT.

This clone was picked up a small number of times. The chain carries TRBV18 and TRBJ1-6, with D unresolved. Germline V gives CDR1 KGHSH, CDR2 LQKENI. The CDR3 is 14 amino acids. The V end was cut by 2 bases, the J end by 7 bases, with 9 bases between. This CDR3 reads CASSPELTNSPLHF. The CDR3 bases are TGTGCCAGCTCACCAGAGTTAACGAATTCACCCCTCCACTTT.

The rearrangement uses TRBV5-6 and TRBJ2-1, with TRBD2 matching 9 bases. Germline trimming cut 4 bases from V and 0 bases from J; bases unmatched to any gene: 5. The CDR3 extends over 16 amino acids. Germline CDR1 and CDR2: SGHDT and YYEEEE. CDR3 sequence: CASSVSGGSSYNEQFF. The CDR3 DNA follows: TGTGCCAGCAGCGTTAGCGGGGGCAGCTCCTACAATGAGCAGTTCTTC.

The CDR3 spells CASSSGTLVTGELFF. The CDR3 DNA follows: TGTGCCAGCAGCTCAGGGACTCTGGTCACCGGGGAGCTGTTTTTT. V is TRBV7-2 and J is TRBJ2-2, with D maybe TRBD2 (6 bases). Trimming pared 4 bases from V and 4 bases from J, leaving 13 bases between. The CDR3 contains 15 residues. CDR1 SGHTA and CDR2 FQGNSA come from the germline V gene.

The chain carries TRBV5-1 and TRBJ2-7, with D perhaps TRBD1 (6 bases). This CDR3 has 14 amino acids. Germline V lookup: CDR1 SGHRS, CDR2 YFSETQ. V lost 6 bases and J 1 base, leaving 14 bases between the germline ends. The CDR3 here is CASTEGVGSYEQYF. CDR3 nucleotide sequence: TGCGCCAGCACCGAGGGGGTTGGTTCCTACGAGCAGTACTTC.

The rearrangement links TRBV7-2 to TRBJ1-6, with D perhaps TRBD1 (5 bases). This CDR3 is 17 amino acids long. Trimming took 5 bases from V and 9 from J, leaving 23 bases between them. Germline CDR1 SGHTA, CDR2 FQGNSA. DNA for the CDR3: TGTGCCAGCAGCCCAGCTCTCGGGGGGAGACGGTTTTCACCCCTCCACTTT. This translates into CASSPALGGRRFSPLHF.

The CDR3 spells CASSLGSAGANVLTF. CDR3 in DNA: TGTGCCAGCAGTTTAGGTTCAGCTGGGGCCAACGTCCTGACTTTC. This chain links TRBV28 with TRBJ2-6; D gene ambiguous. The germline V and J ends were trimmed by 2 bases and 2 bases, with 7 bases remaining between them. The CDR3 has 15 amino acids. Germline V gives CDR1 MDHEN, CDR2 SYDVKM.

The chain uses TRBV4-2 and TRBJ2-7, with 7 bases identical to TRBD2. V shed 0 bases, J shed 1 base, and the junction held 6 bases outside the gene matches. The CDR3 length is 16 residues. Per the germline V gene, CDR1 is LGHNA and CDR2 is YNFKEQ. The CDR3: CASSQEVGGLSYEQYF. The CDR3, as DNA: TGTGCCAGCAGCCAAGAGGTCGGGGGGTTATCCTACGAGCAGTACTTC.

This clone was seen a single time. The chain carries TRBV9 and TRBJ1-6; possible D gene TRBD1, 6 bases. Germline V gives CDR1 SGDLS, CDR2 YYNGEE. The CDR3 is 16 residues long. Trimming took off 3 bases at V and 7 bases at J, with 17 bases between the two ends. CDR3 sequence reads: CASSAKRGGGNSPLHF. The DNA for the CDR3 is TGTGCCAGCAGCGCCAAGCGGGGGGGCGGAAATTCACCCCTCCACTTT.